A selection of T cell receptor beta chains follows, all from one sample in a study of T cells in Graves' hyperthyroidism and ophthalmopathy. TCRdb reanalysed the multiplex PCR reads using MiXCR and keeps one entry per CDR3 protein. The table shows 500,000 to 650,000 distinct CDR3 sequences, with roughly 15% occurring only once. Sequenced sample: blood. These receptors were obtained from a woman aged 45-59 years with Graves' ophthalmopathy. CDR3s include the opening cysteine and the closing phenylalanine or tryptophan. The D gene is left open where the match is weak. Not all rows give a size; the values are once, few, many and, for expanded clones, a class.

j_gene: TRBJ2-1
abundance: -
v_gene: TRBV9
d_gene: TRBD2
CDR3aa: CASSDRLAGGPYNEQFF
CDR3nt: TGTGCCAGCAGCGACAGACTAGCGGGAGGACCCTACAATGAGCAGTTCTTC

j_gene: TRBJ2-1
abundance: many
v_gene: TRBV28
d_gene: TRBD1
CDR3aa: CASSPGQKNEQFF
CDR3nt: TGTGCCAGCAGTCCGGGACAGAAAAATGAGCAGTTCTTC

j_gene: TRBJ2-3
abundance: many
v_gene: TRBV18
d_gene: -
CDR3aa: CASSPGLKRTDTQYF
CDR3nt: TGTGCCAGCTCACCCGGACTAAAACGCACAGATACGCAGTATTTT

j_gene: TRBJ1-2
abundance: -
v_gene: TRBV29-1
d_gene: TRBD1
CDR3aa: CSAITSRGPQDGYTF
CDR3nt: TGCAGCGCCATTACCTCCAGGGGGCCCCAAGATGGCTACACCTTC

j_gene: TRBJ1-1
abundance: -
v_gene: TRBV20-1
d_gene: -
CDR3aa: CSAGPPAATEAFF
CDR3nt: TGCAGTGCTGGACCCCCGGCTGCCACTGAAGCTTTCTTT

j_gene: TRBJ2-1
abundance: many
v_gene: TRBV18
d_gene: -
CDR3aa: CASSREVGEQFF
CDR3nt: TGTGCCAGCTCACGGGAGGTTGGTGAGCAGTTCTTC

j_gene: TRBJ2-2
abundance: few
v_gene: TRBV5-1
d_gene: -
CDR3aa: CASSLEDQGFLAELFF
CDR3nt: TGCGCCAGCAGCTTGGAGGACCAGGGATTTTTGGCTGAGCTGTTTTTT

j_gene: TRBJ2-1
abundance: -
v_gene: TRBV5-1
d_gene: TRBD2
CDR3aa: CASSGPGLAYEQFF
CDR3nt: TGCGCCAGCAGCGGTCCGGGACTAGCCTATGAGCAGTTCTTC

j_gene: TRBJ1-1
abundance: -
v_gene: TRBV6-5
d_gene: TRBD1
CDR3aa: CASSFHRDRVAEAFF
CDR3nt: TGTGCCAGCAGTTTTCACCGGGACAGGGTGGCTGAAGCTTTCTTT

j_gene: TRBJ1-2
abundance: many
v_gene: TRBV28
d_gene: -
CDR3aa: CASSPRGVLGYGYTF
CDR3nt: TGTGCCAGCAGTCCCCGGGGGGTGTTGGGCTATGGCTACACCTTC

j_gene: TRBJ1-2
abundance: many
v_gene: TRBV2
d_gene: -
CDR3aa: CASSDSTGIVDGYTF
CDR3nt: TGTGCCAGCAGTGACTCTACAGGGATTGTCGATGGCTACACCTTC

j_gene: TRBJ2-7
abundance: many
v_gene: TRBV7-2
d_gene: TRBD2
CDR3aa: CASSTKRERGYEQYF
CDR3nt: TGTGCCAGCAGCACAAAGCGGGAGAGGGGCTACGAGCAGTACTTC

j_gene: TRBJ1-1
abundance: -
v_gene: TRBV2
d_gene: -
CDR3aa: CASSERGPEAFF
CDR3nt: TGTGCCAGCAGTGAAAGAGGGCCTGAAGCTTTCTTT

j_gene: TRBJ1-1
abundance: -
v_gene: TRBV7-3
d_gene: -
CDR3aa: CASSASAAERHDSFF
CDR3nt: TGTGCCAGCAGCGCCTCCGCGGCCGAGAGGCATGATTCTTTCTTT

j_gene: TRBJ1-4
abundance: many
v_gene: TRBV28
d_gene: -
CDR3aa: CAAAPGTFNEKLFF
CDR3nt: TGTGCCGCCGCCCCGGGGACCTTTAATGAAAAACTGTTTTTT

j_gene: TRBJ1-3
abundance: -
v_gene: TRBV7-2
d_gene: TRBD1
CDR3aa: CASSPRQGSPGNTIYF
CDR3nt: TGTGCCAGCAGCCCCAGACAGGGATCGCCTGGAAACACCATATATTTT

j_gene: TRBJ1-5
abundance: many
v_gene: TRBV7-2
d_gene: TRBD1
CDR3aa: CASSSLGTGEQPQHF
CDR3nt: TGTGCCAGCAGCTCATTAGGGACAGGGGAACAGCCCCAGCATTTT

j_gene: TRBJ2-3
abundance: many
v_gene: TRBV19
d_gene: TRBD2
CDR3aa: CASLFCRGRATDTQYF
CDR3nt: TGTGCCAGCCTATTTTGCCGCGGGAGGGCCACAGATACGCAGTATTTT

j_gene: TRBJ2-7
abundance: -
v_gene: TRBV7-2
d_gene: TRBD2
CDR3aa: CASSLLAGGVAYEQYF
CDR3nt: TGTGCCAGCAGCTTACTAGCGGGAGGGGTGGCTTACGAGCAGTACTTC

j_gene: TRBJ2-7
abundance: many
v_gene: TRBV28
d_gene: TRBD1
CDR3aa: CASSPDRRGYYEQYF
CDR3nt: TGTGCCAGCAGTCCGGACAGGCGAGGATACTACGAGCAGTACTTC

j_gene: TRBJ1-5
abundance: many
v_gene: TRBV20-1
d_gene: -
CDR3aa: CSARETGRSNQPQHF
CDR3nt: TGCAGTGCTAGAGAAACAGGCCGAAGCAATCAGCCCCAGCATTTT

j_gene: TRBJ2-7
abundance: many
v_gene: TRBV5-1
d_gene: -
CDR3aa: CASSLTIDSDPSEQYF
CDR3nt: TGCGCCAGCAGCTTGACTATTGACTCCGACCCCTCCGAGCAGTACTTC

j_gene: TRBJ1-2
abundance: few
v_gene: TRBV20-1
d_gene: -
CDR3aa: CSARDHSDSPFGYTF
CDR3nt: TGCAGTGCTAGAGATCACTCAGATTCTCCGTTTGGCTACACCTTC

j_gene: TRBJ2-3
abundance: many
v_gene: TRBV20-1
d_gene: TRBD2
CDR3aa: CSAKTSGSTDTQYF
CDR3nt: TGCAGTGCTAAGACTAGCGGTAGCACAGATACGCAGTATTTT

j_gene: TRBJ2-1
abundance: many
v_gene: TRBV12-3/TRBV12-4
d_gene: -
CDR3aa: CASSYGSPQTHNEQFF
CDR3nt: TGTGCCAGCAGTTACGGTTCCCCCCAGACACACAATGAGCAGTTCTTC

j_gene: TRBJ2-7
abundance: many
v_gene: TRBV6-2/TRBV6-3
d_gene: TRBD2
CDR3aa: CASSYPALAGRYEQYF
CDR3nt: TGTGCCAGCAGTTACCCAGCGCTAGCGGGTCGCTACGAGCAGTACTTC

j_gene: TRBJ2-1
abundance: once
v_gene: TRBV7-3
d_gene: -
CDR3aa: CASSLTKGLHNEQFF
CDR3nt: TGTGCCAGCAGCTTAACAAAAGGACTACACAATGAGCAGTTCTTC

j_gene: TRBJ2-1
abundance: many
v_gene: TRBV11-2
d_gene: -
CDR3aa: CASSLGVRGAEQFF
CDR3nt: TGTGCCAGCAGCTTGGGGGTGAGGGGGGCGGAGCAGTTCTTC

j_gene: TRBJ2-1
abundance: few
v_gene: TRBV19
d_gene: -
CDR3aa: CASSTNRDYEQFF
CDR3nt: TGTGCCAGTAGTACCAACAGGGATTATGAGCAGTTCTTC

j_gene: TRBJ2-1
abundance: many
v_gene: TRBV20-1
d_gene: TRBD1
CDR3aa: CSASDRAGVEQFF
CDR3nt: TGCAGTGCTTCGGACAGGGCCGGTGTTGAGCAGTTCTTC

j_gene: TRBJ2-2
abundance: few
v_gene: TRBV5-1
d_gene: -
CDR3aa: CASSSTRELFF
CDR3nt: TGCGCCAGCAGTTCGACCAGGGAGCTGTTTTTT

j_gene: TRBJ2-2
abundance: -
v_gene: TRBV11-2
d_gene: TRBD2
CDR3aa: CASRLTGTSRTGELFF
CDR3nt: TGTGCCAGCAGACTAACAGGGACTAGTCGGACCGGGGAGCTGTTTTTT

j_gene: TRBJ1-2
abundance: few
v_gene: TRBV27
d_gene: -
CDR3aa: CASSFSGRYGYTF
CDR3nt: TGTGCCAGCAGTTTCTCGGGTAGATATGGCTACACCTTC

j_gene: TRBJ1-2
abundance: many
v_gene: TRBV30
d_gene: -
CDR3aa: CAWSVLKGTASGYTF
CDR3nt: TGTGCCTGGAGTGTACTGAAAGGGACGGCCTCTGGCTACACCTTC

j_gene: TRBJ2-1
abundance: many
v_gene: TRBV12-3/TRBV12-4
d_gene: TRBD2
CDR3aa: CASSLAGGPTNEQFF
CDR3nt: TGTGCCAGCAGCCTAGCGGGAGGACCAACCAATGAGCAGTTCTTC

j_gene: TRBJ2-7
abundance: -
v_gene: TRBV7-2
d_gene: -
CDR3aa: CASSLTLGPKYEQYF
CDR3nt: TGTGCCAGCAGCTTAACCCTAGGACCAAAGTACGAGCAGTACTTC

j_gene: TRBJ2-1
abundance: many
v_gene: TRBV2
d_gene: TRBD1
CDR3aa: CATYSGQGFNEQFF
CDR3nt: TGTGCCACCTACAGCGGACAGGGTTTCAATGAGCAGTTCTTC

j_gene: TRBJ2-3
abundance: few
v_gene: TRBV9
d_gene: -
CDR3aa: CASGPGALTDTQYF
CDR3nt: TGTGCCAGCGGTCCAGGAGCCCTCACAGATACGCAGTATTTT

j_gene: TRBJ2-7
abundance: many
v_gene: TRBV11-2
d_gene: -
CDR3aa: CASSLARVSSYEQYF
CDR3nt: TGTGCCAGCAGCTTAGCAAGGGTGTCCTCCTACGAGCAGTACTTC